This T cell receptor beta chain originates from a study of CD8+ T cells in alopecia areata. Treatment of the sample: oral pan-JAK inhibitor, 5-10 mg twice daily. This CDR3 spans 16 amino acids. The germline V gene encodes CDR1 LNHDA and CDR2 SQIVND (reference sequence). Trimming removed 4 bases at V and 1 base at J, with 11 bases between. Following RNA extraction, reverse transcription yielded cDNA that acted as the sequencing template. The repertoire was sequenced with immunoSEQ multiplex PCR; TCRdb's copy has only in-frame clones and lacks some. The sample gives about 190,000 clones, 60% of which show up once; 0.69% is in the top ten.

The sequencing here drew on CD4+ T cells sorted from blood, taken at week 4, from a patient treated with tofacitinib. The receptor comes from a human donor with alopecia areata. The V gene is TRBV19, the J gene TRBJ2-6; D tentatively reads TRBD1 or TRBD2 (5 bases each). CDR3 protein: CASSTTGRSGANVLTF. In DNA form, the CDR3 reads TGTGCCAGTAGTACCACGGGGCGGTCTGGGGCCAACGTCCTGACTTTC.